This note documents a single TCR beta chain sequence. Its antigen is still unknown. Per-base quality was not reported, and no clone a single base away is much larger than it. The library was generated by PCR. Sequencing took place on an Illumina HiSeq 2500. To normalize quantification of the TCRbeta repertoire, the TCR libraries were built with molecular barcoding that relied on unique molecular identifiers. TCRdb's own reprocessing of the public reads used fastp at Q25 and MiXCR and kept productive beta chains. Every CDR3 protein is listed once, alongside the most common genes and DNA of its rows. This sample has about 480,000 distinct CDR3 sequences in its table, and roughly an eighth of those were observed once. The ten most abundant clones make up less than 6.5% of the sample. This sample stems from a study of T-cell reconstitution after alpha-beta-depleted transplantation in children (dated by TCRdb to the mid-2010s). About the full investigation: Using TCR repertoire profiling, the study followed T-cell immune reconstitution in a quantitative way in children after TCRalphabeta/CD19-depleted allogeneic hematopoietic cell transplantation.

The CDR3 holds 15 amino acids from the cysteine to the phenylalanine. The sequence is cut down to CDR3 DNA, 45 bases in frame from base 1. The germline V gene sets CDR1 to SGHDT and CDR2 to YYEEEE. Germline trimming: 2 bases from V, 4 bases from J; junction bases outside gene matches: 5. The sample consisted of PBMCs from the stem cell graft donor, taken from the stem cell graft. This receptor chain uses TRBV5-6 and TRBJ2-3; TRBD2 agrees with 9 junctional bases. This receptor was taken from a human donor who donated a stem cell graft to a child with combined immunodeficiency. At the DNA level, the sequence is TGTGCCAGCAGCTTTTTTGAGCGGGAGGCAGATACGCAGTATTTT. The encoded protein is CASSFFEREADTQYF.